This T cell receptor beta chain was found in a study of technical replicates of blood from several donors (dated by TCRdb to between 2016 and 2019). From the germline V gene, CDR1 is MGHRA and CDR2 is YSYEKL. Taken from cysteine to phenylalanine, the CDR3 has 14 residues. Solely the CDR3 DNA is kept, with 42 bases framed from the first base. Compared with germline, V lacks 6 bases and J lacks 2 bases; bases without a gene match: 5. Note on this clone: This clone's antigen is unknown. Within one base of it there is no much larger clone, and no base qualities were kept.

Library preparation was by the immunoSEQ multiplex PCR assay. What TCRdb holds here is the immuneACCESS table cut down to in-frame rearrangements. Part of the clones is not present; checked against another copy, under half of the missing clones reflect an unresolved V gene, and the others are unexplained. The sample includes around 100,000 clones, with roughly 94% observed a single time. The top ten hold approximately 0.33% of the sample. The rearrangement combines TRBV4-1 with TRBJ2-7; 9 middle bases align to TRBD2. The receptor was derived from a human donor in good health. Sequences were obtained from T cells isolated from PBMCs. The CDR3 corresponds to CASSDRLAAYEQYF. The DNA is TGCGCCAGCAGTGATAGACTAGCGGCCTACGAGCAGTACTTC.